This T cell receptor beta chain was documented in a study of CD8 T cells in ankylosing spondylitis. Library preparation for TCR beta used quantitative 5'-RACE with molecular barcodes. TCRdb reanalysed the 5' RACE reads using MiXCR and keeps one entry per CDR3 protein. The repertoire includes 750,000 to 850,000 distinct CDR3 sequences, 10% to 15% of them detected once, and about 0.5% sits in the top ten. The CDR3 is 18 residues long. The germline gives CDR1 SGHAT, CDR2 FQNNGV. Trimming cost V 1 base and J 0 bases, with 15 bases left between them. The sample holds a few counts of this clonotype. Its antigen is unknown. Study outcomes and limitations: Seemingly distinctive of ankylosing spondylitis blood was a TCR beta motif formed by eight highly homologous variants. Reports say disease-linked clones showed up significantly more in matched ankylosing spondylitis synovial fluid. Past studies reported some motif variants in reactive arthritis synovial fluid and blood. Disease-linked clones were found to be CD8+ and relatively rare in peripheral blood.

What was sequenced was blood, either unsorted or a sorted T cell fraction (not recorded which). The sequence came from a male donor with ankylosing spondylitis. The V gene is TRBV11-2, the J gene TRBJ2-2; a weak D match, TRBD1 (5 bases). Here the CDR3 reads CASSLGSWGRANTGELFF. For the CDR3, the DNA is TGTGCCAGCAGCTTAGGTTCATGGGGCAGGGCGAACACCGGGGAGCTGTTTTTT.